This T cell receptor (beta chain) emerged from a study of neoadjuvant anti-PD-1 for oral cavity cancer. Study at large: Patients without progression received a fourth nivolumab dose around day 43, then surgical resection on days 50-56.

As for this clone: Its antigen is undetermined.

Study-wide results and limits: With three patients per group, TCR findings need larger cohorts.

Some clones are missing from TCRdb's copy, which holds only in-frame ones; the method was immunoSEQ multiplex PCR. The sample has 55,000 to 75,000 clones, 85% to 90% seen once. Time point meaning: after neoadjuvant nivolumab, at surgical resection. Patients had newly diagnosed, untreated stage II-IVA oral cavity squamous cell carcinoma. No culture or expansion preceded analysis of these blood cells. The TCR comes from a person between 40 and 80 years old with oral cavity squamous cell carcinoma. The sequencing used PBMCs, collected after nivolumab (anti-PD-1) treatment.

CDR3 coding DNA: TGTGCCTGGAGTGTACATGGGAGGGTCTACGAGCAGTACTTC. This codes for CAWSVHGRVYEQYF. J is TRBJ2-7 and V is TRBV30, with 7 bases that match TRBD2. CDR3 length: 14 residues. In germline, CDR1 is GTSNPN, CDR2 SVGIG (reference sequence). The V gene end was trimmed by 0 bases and the J gene end by 3 bases; junction bases not matched to a gene: 5.